This T cell receptor beta chain came from a study of blood T cell repertoires in COVID-19. Study details: The United States, Italy and Spain were the sources of the acute and convalescent COVID-19 samples.

Enrolment of Seattle patients took place during active infection, and they were followed longitudinally. The CDR3 is 15 amino acids. J lost 6 bases, V lost 3 bases, and 6 bases had no gene match. Germline assignment: CDR1 SGHNT and CDR2 YENEEA. This table comes from immunoSEQ multiplex PCR, and its TCRdb copy is limited to in-frame clones, with some not included. This repertoire shows more than 100,000 clones, 90% found once; its top ten account for 3.5% to 4%. Sequenced: peripheral blood. This rearrangement joins TRBV11-3 to TRBJ2-1; 9 bases align to TRBD2. The TCR sequence derives from a woman aged 60 to 75 with COVID-19, enrolled during active disease. The CDR3, as DNA: TGTGCCAGCAGCTTGGCGCGGGGGGGGTTCAATGAGCAGTTCTTC. The encoded protein is CASSLARGGFNEQFF.